What follows describes a single TCR beta chain. Its specificity is unknown. UMI-labeled 5' RACE was the method by which TCR beta libraries were made. Original analysis: TCR beta libraries each contained about 2,700 to 18,000 functional CDR3 beta clonotypes. Following a re-call of the 5' RACE reads, TCRdb has one entry per CDR3 protein and lacks DNA. The V and J calls reflect TCRdb's pipeline rather than the authors' work. Listed are around 12,000 distinct CDR3 sequences; around 14% falls within the top ten. Negative magnetic selection enriched total CD8+ T cells. This entry belongs to a study of human CD8 memory T cell subsets. Study conclusions and caveats: Few clonotypes were shared between stem-like memory and precursor exhausted T cells.

The CDR3 is 14 amino acids. Germline CDR1 and CDR2: DFQATT and SNEGSKA (reference sequence). Sequences were obtained from CD8+ T cells from PBMCs. The chain is built from TRBV20-1 and TRBJ2-5; the D gene TCRdb calls, TRBD2, cannot be checked with no DNA. The source is a human donor in good health. CDR3 protein: CSAREGGWAETQYF.